These 19 T cell receptor beta chains share one sample of origin, sequenced in a study of T cell responses to AZD1222 COVID-19 vaccine. TCRdb's table, derived via immunoSEQ multiplex PCR, lists solely in-frame clones and lacks some. The sample consists of about 120,000 clones, 90% of them appearing once. Sequencing used peripheral blood, obtained on day 0 of AZD1222 vaccination. The receptors here all came from an adult in good health.

The rearrangement uses TRBV11-2 and TRBJ2-1; no firm D call. The V end lost 1 base, the J end lost 2 bases, and 12 bases lay between the germline ends. The CDR3 consists of 16 residues. Germline CDR1 and CDR2: SGHAT and FQNNGV. The CDR3 here is CASSLGAPRPYNEQFF. The CDR3 DNA reads as TGTGCCAGCAGCTTAGGAGCGCCGAGGCCCTACAATGAGCAGTTCTTC.

V gene TRBV7-9 combines with J gene TRBJ1-6; tentative D call: TRBD1 (5 bases). V lost 6 bases and J lost 7, with 13 bases in between. The CDR3 sequence is 14 residues long. Germline values: CDR1 SEHNR, CDR2 FQNEAQ (reference sequence). The CDR3 loop reads CASSSGPPNSPLHF. The CDR3 bases are TGTGCCAGCAGTTCAGGGCCCCCGAATTCACCCCTCCACTTT.

A remark on this clone: One junction end disagrees with the germline gene, perhaps due to a read error. This sequence joins TRBV10-3 and TRBJ2-1; D remains unclear. Germline CDR1 and CDR2: ENHRY and SYGVKD. CDR3 length equals 11 residues. The chain's CDR3 is CAISELDEQFF. CDR3 bases: TGTGCCATCAGCGAGTTGGATGAGCAGTTCTTC.

The chain combines TRBV5-4 with TRBJ2-7; TRBD2 is a possible D gene (6 bases). CDR1 is SGHNT and CDR2 is YYREEE in the germline V gene (reference sequence). This CDR3 is built from 17 residues. With 3 bases removed from V and 4 bases from J, the gap between germline ends came to 23 bases. The CDR3, as DNA: TGTGCCAGCAGCTCTTATCGGGGGTTGTCGACGGGTTACGAGCAGTACTTC. Translation: CASSSYRGLSTGYEQYF.

The chain joins TRBV6-1 to TRBJ2-3; D is unresolved. V lost 0 bases to trimming and J lost 6 bases, with 4 bases between them. Per the germline V gene, CDR1 is MNHNS and CDR2 is SASEGT. The CDR3 is 12 amino acids. In DNA, the CDR3 is TGTGCCAGCAGTGAAGCTATTGATACGCAGTATTTT. This translates into CASSEAIDTQYF.

CDR3 coding DNA: TGCAGCGTCAGACTCCCGGCTGAGCAGTTCTTC. This codes for CSVRLPAEQFF. The chain combines TRBV29-1 with TRBJ2-1; D is unclear. Germline lookup yields CDR1 SQVTM and CDR2 ANQGSEA. There are 11 residues in the CDR3. Trimming cost V 6 bases and J 9 bases, with 12 bases left between them.

V gene TRBV6-5 combines with J gene TRBJ2-7; the D is unclear. V lost 8 bases and J lost 5, with 10 bases in between. This CDR3 has 11 amino acids. In germline, CDR1 is MNHEY, CDR2 SVGAGI. The CDR3 DNA reads as TGTGCCAGCCACACCTGGGACGAGCAGTACTTC. It specifies CASHTWDEQYF.

V gene TRBV13 combines with J gene TRBJ2-7; no definite D call. This CDR3 region has 14 residues. The germline V gene has CDR1 PRHDT and CDR2 FYEKMQ (reference sequence). V dropped 1 base and J dropped 4 bases, with 11 bases sitting between them. Here the CDR3 reads CASSLVLWGYEQYF. The CDR3 region has the DNA TGTGCCAGCAGCTTAGTCCTCTGGGGTTACGAGCAGTACTTC.

The rearrangement uses TRBV14 and TRBJ1-5; D ambiguous. The germline V gene has CDR1 SGHDN and CDR2 FVKESK. CDR3 length equals 16 residues. V was trimmed by 7 bases and J by 0 bases, leaving 16 bases between them. The CDR3: CASTRVGRCSNQPQHF. CDR3 bases: TGTGCCAGCACCCGAGTGGGTCGCTGTAGCAATCAGCCCCAGCATTTT.

This chain's CDR3 is CASSIVLAGGRTQYF. The CDR3 nucleotides read TGTGCCAGTAGTATAGTGCTAGCGGGGGGCCGGACCCAGTACTTC. The V call is TRBV19, the J call TRBJ2-5, with 11 nucleotides matching TRBD2. With 1 base clipped from V and 7 bases from J, the junction kept 5 bases outside the gene matches. The germline gives CDR1 LNHDA, CDR2 SQIVND (reference sequence). CDR3 size: 15 residues.

This rearrangement joins TRBV6-6 to TRBJ1-6; TRBD1 matches at 10 bases. Trimming at V came to 8 bases and at J to 7 bases, leaving 8 bases not matched to a gene. CDR1 MNHNY and CDR2 SVGAGI come from the germline V gene (reference sequence). The CDR3 runs to 15 residues. CDR3 amino acids: CASRPPGQGNSPLHF. Written as DNA, the CDR3 is TGTGCCAGCCGGCCCCCGGGACAGGGGAATTCACCCCTCCACTTT.

The chain uses TRBV24-1 and TRBJ1-1, with 12 bases fitting TRBD1. This CDR3 is 17 amino acids long. Germline lookup yields CDR1 KGHDR and CDR2 SFDVKD. Trimming removed 7 bases from V and 3 bases from J; junction bases left unmatched: 11. The CDR3 here is CATRAGTGGVRDTEAFF. CDR3 coding DNA: TGTGCCACCAGGGCCGGGACAGGGGGCGTAAGGGACACTGAAGCTTTCTTT.

This chain links TRBV19 with TRBJ1-1; no reliable D call. Germline V gene lookup returns CDR1 LNHDA and CDR2 SQIVND (reference sequence). CDR3 length: 11 amino acids. The ends were cut back, 5 bases at V and 8 bases at J, with 9 bases in the middle. The CDR3 loop reads CASSQAKEAFF. The CDR3 DNA follows: TGTGCCAGTAGTCAGGCTAAAGAAGCTTTCTTT. Variable domain in full (rest from reference TRBV19 and TRBJ1-1): DGGITQSPKYLFRKEGQNVTLSCEQNLNHDAMYWYRQDPGQGLRLIYYSQIVNDFQKGDIAEGYSVSREKKESFPLTVTSAQKNPTAFYLCASSQAKEAFFGQGTRLTVV.

The J gene is TRBJ1-1, the V gene TRBV7-2; D is unresolved. The length of the CDR3 is 15 residues. Trimming took off 2 bases at V and 5 bases at J, with 15 bases between the two ends. Per germline, CDR1 SGHTA and CDR2 FQGNSA. CDR3 amino acids: CASSLNIVRGTEAFF. CDR3 DNA sequence: TGTGCCAGCAGCTTAAATATTGTTCGGGGAACTGAAGCTTTCTTT.

This chain joins TRBV15 and TRBJ2-7; TRBD2 aligns across 9 bases. Germline V CDR1 and CDR2: LNHNV, YYDKDF (reference sequence). Trimming removed 1 base from V and 2 bases from J; junction bases left unmatched: 0. The CDR3 is made up of 14 amino acids. This CDR3 is CATSRGGGAYEQYF. CDR3 in DNA: TGTGCCACCAGCAGAGGCGGGGGGGCCTACGAGCAGTACTTC.

V is TRBV20-1 and J is TRBJ1-6; tentatively, D is TRBD1 (6 bases). This CDR3 region has 16 residues. V shed 6 bases and J shed 7 bases, with 22 bases lying between them. In germline, CDR1 is DFQATT, CDR2 SNEGSKA (reference sequence). The CDR3 DNA sequence: TGCAGTGCAAGTCCAGGGGCAACTCAGAGAAATTCACCCCTCCACTTT. The encoded protein is CSASPGATQRNSPLHF.

The chain links TRBV9 to TRBJ1-3; no clear D gene. The V and J ends lost 1 base and 0 bases respectively, with 5 bases between them. The CDR3 extends over 14 amino acids. Germline values: CDR1 SGDLS, CDR2 YYNGEE. CDR3 nucleotide sequence: TGTGCCAGCAGCGTAACGGACTCTGGAAACACCATATATTTT. This gives the protein CASSVTDSGNTIYF.

The chain recombines TRBV15 with TRBJ1-4; D call uncertain. Trimming removed 1 base from V and 0 bases from J, with 6 bases in between. CDR3 length: 15 amino acids. CDR1 is LNHNV and CDR2 is YYDKDF in the germline V gene (reference sequence). CDR3 bases: TGTGCCACCAGCAGAGTCCGGGCAACTAATGAAAAACTGTTTTTT. Amino acid sequence: CATSRVRATNEKLFF.

The V and J genes are TRBV5-1 and TRBJ2-7; unclear D gene. This CDR3 spans 15 amino acids. Trimming pared 0 bases from V and 0 bases from J, leaving 10 bases between. Germline lookup yields CDR1 SGHRS and CDR2 YFSETQ. The DNA for the CDR3 is TGCGCCAGCAGCTTGGGCAGGCGAAGCTCCTACGAGCAGTACTTC. It translates to CASSLGRRSSYEQYF.